The 32 T cell receptor beta chains below were found in one sample sequenced in a study of cytomegalovirus exposure and HLA in healthy donors (dated by TCRdb to 2017 to 2019). Library generation was performed with the immunoSEQ multiplex PCR assay. For the multiplex PCR, a mixture combining 60 forward primers for TCR Vbeta segments and 13 reverse primers for TCR Jbeta segments was used. What TCRdb holds here is the immuneACCESS table cut down to in-frame rearrangements. Part of the clones is not present; checked against another copy, under half of the missing clones reflect an unresolved V gene, and the others are unexplained. The sample profile shows about 120,000 clones; about 80% of them were found once. The top ten hold under 3.5% of the sample. The specimen was PBMCs. The receptors were gathered from a female donor in good health and CMV-seronegative.

V usage is TRBV19 and J usage is TRBJ1-2, with D uncertain. This CDR3 has 14 residues. V was shortened by 0 bases and J by 6 bases, with 11 bases between the two germline ends. Germline-derived CDR1 and CDR2 are LNHDA and SQIVND (reference sequence). Written as DNA, the CDR3 is TGTGCCAGTAGTATAGATACGGGAACTGATGGCTACACCTTC. Amino acid sequence: CASSIDTGTDGYTF.

This clone appeared a few times. V and J are TRBV30 and TRBJ1-2; D is unclear. V was shortened by 4 bases and J by 2 bases, with 11 bases between the two germline ends. CDR1 and CDR2 from the germline V gene are GTSNPN and SVGIG (reference sequence). The length of the CDR3 is 13 residues. CDR3 nucleotides: TGTGCCTGGATGATCGGTCTGAACTATGGCTACACCTTC. Its translation is CAWMIGLNYGYTF.

Of note for this clone: Distinct nucleotide sequences in the sample also encode this CDR3. The chain couples TRBV7-9 to TRBJ1-1, with 9 bases lining up with TRBD1. Losses at the gene ends were 4 bases for V and 0 bases for J; bases not matched to a gene: 3. The germline CDR1 and CDR2 sequences are SEHNR and FQNEAQ (reference sequence). CDR3 length: 15 amino acids. The DNA for the CDR3 is TGTGCCAGCAGCTCGGGACAGGGCCTGAACACTGAAGCTTTCTTT. This gives the protein CASSSGQGLNTEAFF.

This chain links TRBV11-2 with TRBJ2-5, with D tentatively TRBD1 (7 bases). From germline, CDR1 is SGHAT and CDR2 FQNNGV. CDR3 size: 15 residues. Between the trimmed V and J ends, which lost 1 base and 4 bases, there was a span of 13 bases. CDR3 residues: CASSLGQGGLETQYF. In DNA form, the CDR3 reads TGTGCCAGCAGCTTAGGGCAGGGGGGATTAGAGACCCAGTACTTC.

J is TRBJ2-2 and V is TRBV5-6, with D possibly being TRBD2 (5 bases). Trimming took 4 bases from V and 6 from J, leaving 16 bases between them. There are 15 residues in the CDR3. Germline assignment: CDR1 SGHDT and CDR2 YYEEEE. CDR3 region: CASSPSLFRAGELFF. CDR3 nucleotides: TGTGCCAGCAGCCCTAGCTTGTTTAGGGCCGGGGAGCTGTTTTTT.

This chain links TRBV7-9 with TRBJ2-7; TRBD1 might be the D (5 bases). Germline assignment: CDR1 SEHNR and CDR2 FQNEAQ (reference sequence). This CDR3 is 11 amino acids long. Trimming stripped 0 bases from V and 8 bases from J, with 5 bases between. In DNA form, the CDR3 reads TGTGCCAGCAGCTTAGCGGACAAGCAGTACTTC. Translation: CASSLADKQYF.

J is TRBJ1-2 and V is TRBV6-1; 10 positions agree with TRBD1. J gave up 4 bases and V 5 bases, and 7 bases lay outside the gene matches. The CDR3 length is 15 residues. The V gene's germline CDR1 is MNHNS and CDR2 SASEGT. The CDR3 DNA reads as TGTGCCAGCAGTCCGGGACAGGGGTCAGTCTATGGCTACACCTTC. This encodes CASSPGQGSVYGYTF.

This rearrangement joins TRBV18 to TRBJ1-5; tentatively, D is TRBD1 (6 bases). Trimming cost V 3 bases and J 1 base, with 13 bases left between them. This CDR3 contains 16 residues. Germline-derived CDR1 and CDR2 are KGHSH and LQKENI. CDR3 residues: CASSPGRQASNQPQHF. CDR3 sequence (DNA): TGTGCCAGCTCACCGGGGCGACAGGCGAGCAATCAGCCCCAGCATTTT. Supplemented by reference TRBV18 and TRBJ1-5, the full variable domain reads NAGVMQNPRHLVRRRGQEARLRCSPMKGHSHVYWYRQLPEEGLKFMVYLQKENIIDESGMPKERFSAEFPKEGPSILRIQQVVRGDSAAYFCASSPGRQASNQPQHFGDGTRLSIL.

The CDR3 DNA follows: TGTGCCAGCAGTTTGGACAGGACTAACTATGGCTACACCTTC. Encoded protein: CASSLDRTNYGYTF. The rearrangement uses TRBV6-5 and TRBJ1-2; 7 bases are a match to TRBD1. The V gene's germline CDR1 is MNHEY and CDR2 SVGAGI. J was trimmed by 0 bases and V by 4 bases; bases with no gene match: 2. This CDR3 has 14 residues.

This clone has a single count. The chain is built from TRBV5-1 and TRBJ2-1, with D maybe TRBD2 (6 bases). The CDR3 loop spans 16 amino acids. The germline V gene has CDR1 SGHRS and CDR2 YFSETQ. Trimming cost V 4 bases and J 6 bases, with 20 bases left between them. The CDR3 DNA reads TGCGCCAGCAGCCCCGTGACTAGTTTTGAACCCAATGAGCAGTTCTTC. It yields the protein CASSPVTSFEPNEQFF.

The chain is built from TRBV9 and TRBJ1-5; 12 bases are shared with TRBD1. The CDR3 is 14 amino acids. Unmatched junction bases numbered 3, after V lost 3 bases and J lost 8 bases. Germline lookup yields CDR1 SGDLS and CDR2 YYNGEE. CDR3 region: CASSGGQGAEPQHF. The CDR3 DNA is TGTGCCAGCAGCGGGGGACAGGGGGCCGAGCCCCAGCATTTT.

V and J are TRBV5-1 and TRBJ2-5; 9 bases are a match to TRBD1. Germline V gives CDR1 SGHRS, CDR2 YFSETQ. With 2 bases clipped from V and 5 bases from J, the junction kept 1 base outside the gene matches. CDR3 length: 13 amino acids. The CDR3 region has the DNA TGCGCCAGCAGCTTACAGGGGGCTGAGACCCAGTACTTC. It yields the protein CASSLQGAETQYF.

This sequence joins TRBV7-6 and TRBJ1-1; D possibly corresponds to TRBD1 (6 bases). V was clipped by 3 bases and J by 1 base, with 6 bases between them. The CDR3 has 13 residues. Germline values: CDR1 SGHVS, CDR2 FNYEAQ. The CDR3 here is CASSLGQNTEAFF. The CDR3 nucleotides read TGTGCCAGCAGCTTGGGACAGAACACTGAAGCTTTCTTT.

This clone was seen a few times. The rearrangement links TRBV5-1 to TRBJ2-3; 8 bases are shared with TRBD2. The trim removed 3 bases at V and 2 bases at J, leaving 14 bases unmatched. The CDR3 has 18 residues. The germline V gene encodes CDR1 SGHRS and CDR2 YFSETQ. CDR3 nucleotide sequence: TGCGCCAGCAGCTCCACGATAAGCGGGGGCAAAAACACAGATACGCAGTATTTT. Encoded protein: CASSSTISGGKNTDTQYF.

The chain recombines TRBV6-5 with TRBJ2-7, with 7 positions matching TRBD1. The CDR3 consists of 13 residues. Germline V CDR1 and CDR2: MNHEY, SVGAGI. J was trimmed by 2 bases and V by 4 bases; bases with no gene match: 2. CDR3 amino acids: CASSLGQTYEQYF. CDR3 DNA: TGTGCCAGCAGTTTGGGACAGACCTACGAGCAGTACTTC.

The gene calls are TRBV5-6 and TRBJ2-5; 10 nucleotides align to TRBD2. Germline V lookup: CDR1 SGHDT, CDR2 YYEEEE. The CDR3 has 14 amino acids. V gave up 4 bases and J gave up 5 bases; unmatched junction bases: 5. The CDR3 sequence: CASSAGTSAETQYF. The CDR3 region has the DNA TGTGCCAGCAGCGCCGGGACTAGCGCGGAGACCCAGTACTTC.

The chain recombines TRBV5-8 with TRBJ2-5; D remains unclear. Germline loops: CDR1 SGHTS, CDR2 YDEGEE. V lost 1 base to trimming and J lost 2 bases, with 15 bases between them. CDR3 size: 16 residues. The CDR3 sequence: CASSLSLLRPQETQYF. The CDR3 DNA follows: TGTGCCAGCAGCTTGAGTCTTTTGAGGCCGCAAGAGACCCAGTACTTC.

The chain is built from TRBV6-5 and TRBJ2-6; D is uncertain. The germline V gene has CDR1 MNHEY and CDR2 SVGAGI. Trimming shortened V by 5 bases and J by 0 bases, and 8 bases separated the two germline ends. The CDR3 extends over 15 amino acids. CDR3 region: CASSLEDSGANVLTF. The CDR3 coding sequence is TGTGCCAGCAGTCTAGAGGACTCTGGGGCCAACGTCCTGACTTTC.

This chain links TRBV11-2 with TRBJ2-5; 7 positions agree with TRBD1. The end of the DNA fits TRBJ2-7 better, so the J call may be wrong. Germline CDR1 SGHAT, CDR2 FQNNGV. The CDR3 runs 14 residues. CDR3 coding DNA: TGTGCCAGCAGCTTAGATAGGGACAGCTACGAGCAGTACTTC. Translated: CASSLDRDSYEQYF.

CDR3 loop: CATRDLGGGGAGELFF. The CDR3 nucleotides are TGTGCCACCAGGGATCTTGGGGGGGGCGGTGCCGGGGAGCTGTTTTTT. V is TRBV15 and J is TRBJ2-2, with D perhaps matching TRBD2 (7 bases). The CDR3 is made up of 16 amino acids. Germline lookup yields CDR1 LNHNV and CDR2 YYDKDF (reference sequence). Trimming cost V 6 bases and J 6 bases, with 20 bases left between them.

The rearrangement uses TRBV7-3 and TRBJ1-1; D possibly corresponds to TRBD1 (5 bases). Germline CDR1 and CDR2: SGHTA and FQGTGA. Between the trimmed V and J ends, which lost 1 base and 7 bases, there was a span of 19 bases. CDR3 length: 16 amino acids. The CDR3 DNA is TGTGCCAGCAGCTTAAAAGGACGCCCGGGGGGGAGTGAAGCTTTCTTT. Residues: CASSLKGRPGGSEAFF.

A few counts support this clone. The chain joins TRBV15 to TRBJ1-4; D gene ambiguous. This CDR3 comprises 15 residues. CDR1 LNHNV and CDR2 YYDKDF come from the germline V gene (reference sequence). The V end lost 3 bases, the J end lost 8 bases, and 16 bases lay between the germline ends. The DNA for the CDR3 is TGTGCCACCAGCAGTGCTAAGTCCCTTCGAGAAAAACTGTTTTTT. Encoded protein: CATSSAKSLREKLFF. The complete variable domain, with remaining parts taken from reference TRBV15 and TRBJ1-4, reads DAMVIQNPRYQVTQFGKPVTLSCSQTLNHNVMYWYQQKSSQAPKLLFHYYDKDFNNEADTPDNFQSRRPNTSFCFLDIRSPGLGDTAMYLCATSSAKSLREKLFFGSGTQLSVL.

The chain is built from TRBV27 and TRBJ2-7; D is possibly TRBD2 (6 bases). V was clipped by 3 bases and J by 5 bases, with 8 bases between them. The CDR3 sequence is 12 residues long. The germline V gene has CDR1 MNHEY and CDR2 SMNVEV (reference sequence). CDR3 sequence reads: CASSFGGNEQYF. DNA of the CDR3: TGTGCCAGCAGTTTCGGGGGAAACGAGCAGTACTTC.

V is TRBV27 and J is TRBJ2-3; the match to TRBD2 covers 11 bases. CDR1 MNHEY and CDR2 SMNVEV come from the germline V gene (reference sequence). The V and J ends lost 10 bases and 2 bases, in that order; junction bases with no gene match: 8. The CDR3 is made up of 15 amino acids. The CDR3 nucleotides read TGTGCCACCTTGCATAGCGGGGGGGCCACAGATACGCAGTATTTT. Translating it yields CATLHSGGATDTQYF.

V is TRBV7-2 and J is TRBJ1-2; D is undetermined. CDR1 and CDR2 (germline): SGHTA, FQGNSA. The CDR3 is made up of 13 amino acids. V lost 5 bases and J 7 bases, leaving 14 bases between the germline ends. CDR3 protein: CASSPTESFGYTF. The CDR3 DNA follows: TGTGCCAGCAGCCCGACTGAATCCTTTGGCTACACCTTC.

The V call is TRBV5-1, the J call TRBJ2-2, with 8 bases aligning to TRBD2. V shed 0 bases and J 1 base; nucleotides not matched to a gene: 2. The CDR3 is 16 amino acids. Germline V lookup: CDR1 SGHRS, CDR2 YFSETQ. The CDR3 reads CASSLARGGNTGELFF. The DNA for the CDR3 is TGCGCCAGCAGCTTGGCCCGGGGGGGGAACACCGGGGAGCTGTTTTTT.

CDR3 nucleotides: TGTGCCAGCAGTTACTCTCGAGCCCATGGCTACACCTTC. This encodes CASSYSRAHGYTF. The genes are TRBV6-6 and TRBJ1-2; D is unclear. Deletions cut 0 bases from V and 6 bases from J, with 8 bases between. This CDR3 region has 13 residues. The V gene's germline CDR1 is MNHNY and CDR2 SVGAGI (reference sequence).

This clone appeared a single time. This rearrangement joins TRBV5-8 to TRBJ2-7, with D possibly being TRBD2 (5 bases). CDR3 length: 12 amino acids. Germline V lookup: CDR1 SGHTS, CDR2 YDEGEE. Trimming removed 4 bases from V and 3 bases from J, with 8 bases in between. The CDR3 region is CASSDGSYEQYF. The CDR3 nucleotides are TGTGCCAGCAGCGATGGGAGCTACGAGCAGTACTTC.

This chain links TRBV11-2 with TRBJ1-1; D not certain. V was shortened by 5 bases and J by 6 bases, with 19 bases between the two germline ends. Per germline, CDR1 SGHAT and CDR2 FQNNGV. The CDR3 runs 15 residues. CDR3 sequence reads: CASSPDSVGRAEAFF. The CDR3 region has the DNA TGTGCCAGCAGCCCCGATTCGGTGGGGAGGGCTGAAGCTTTCTTT. The variable domain in full, completed from reference TRBV11-2 and TRBJ1-1, reads EAGVAQSPRYKIIEKRQSVAFWCNPISGHATLYWYQQILGQGPKLLIQFQNNGVVDDSQLPKDRFSAERLKGVDSTLKIQPAKLEDSAVYLCASSPDSVGRAEAFFGQGTRLTVV.

This chain joins TRBV29-1 and TRBJ2-5; 9 bases fit TRBD1. V dropped 6 bases and J dropped 5; count of bases not matched to a gene: 4. The CDR3 contains 12 residues. Germline CDR1 is SQVTM and CDR2 is ANQGSEA. This CDR3 reads CSVETGGETQYF. DNA of the CDR3: TGCAGCGTCGAGACAGGGGGGGAGACCCAGTACTTC.

CDR3 residues: CASSSPGRETQYF. The DNA for the CDR3 is TGTGCCAGTAGTAGTCCCGGGAGAGAGACCCAGTACTTC. This chain links TRBV19 with TRBJ2-5, with D possibly TRBD2 on 6 matching bases. V gave up 4 bases and J gave up 4 bases, with 10 bases separating them. CDR3 length equals 13 residues. Germline V CDR1 and CDR2: LNHDA, SQIVND (reference sequence).

This clone was observed a handful of times. The chain is built from TRBV7-2 and TRBJ1-4; 11 nucleotides agree with TRBD1. The junction had 12 bases not matched to a gene; V was cut back by 4 bases and J by 8 bases. Germline CDR1 and CDR2: SGHTA and FQGNSA. The CDR3 length is 17 residues. The CDR3 nucleotides read TGTGCCAGCAGCTCCCCATCCGGACAGGGGGCGAGGGAAAAACTGTTTTTT. Its translation is CASSSPSGQGAREKLFF.